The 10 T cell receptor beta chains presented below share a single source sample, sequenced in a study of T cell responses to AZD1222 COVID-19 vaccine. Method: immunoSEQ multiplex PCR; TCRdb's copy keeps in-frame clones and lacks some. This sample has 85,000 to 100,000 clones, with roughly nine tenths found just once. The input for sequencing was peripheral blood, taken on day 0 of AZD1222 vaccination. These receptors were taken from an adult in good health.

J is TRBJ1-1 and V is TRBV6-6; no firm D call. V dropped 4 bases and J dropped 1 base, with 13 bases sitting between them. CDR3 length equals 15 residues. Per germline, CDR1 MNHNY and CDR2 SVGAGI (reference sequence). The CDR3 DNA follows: TGTGCCAGCAGTTTCTCTACCGGGAGGAACACTGAAGCTTTCTTT. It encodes CASSFSTGRNTEAFF.

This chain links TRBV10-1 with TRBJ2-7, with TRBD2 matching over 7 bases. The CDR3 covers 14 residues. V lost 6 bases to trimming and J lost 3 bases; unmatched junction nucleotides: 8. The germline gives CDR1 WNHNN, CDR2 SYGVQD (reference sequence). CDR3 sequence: CASRERGGYYEQYF. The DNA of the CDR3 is TGCGCCAGCAGGGAGCGGGGAGGCTACTACGAGCAGTACTTC.

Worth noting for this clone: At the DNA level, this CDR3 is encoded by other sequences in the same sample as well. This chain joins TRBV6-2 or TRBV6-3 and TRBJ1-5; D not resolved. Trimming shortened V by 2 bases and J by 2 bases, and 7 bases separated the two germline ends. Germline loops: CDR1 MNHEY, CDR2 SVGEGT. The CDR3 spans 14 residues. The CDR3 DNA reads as TGTGCCAGCAGTTACGGAAGTGGCAATCAGCCCCAGCATTTT. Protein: CASSYGSGNQPQHF.

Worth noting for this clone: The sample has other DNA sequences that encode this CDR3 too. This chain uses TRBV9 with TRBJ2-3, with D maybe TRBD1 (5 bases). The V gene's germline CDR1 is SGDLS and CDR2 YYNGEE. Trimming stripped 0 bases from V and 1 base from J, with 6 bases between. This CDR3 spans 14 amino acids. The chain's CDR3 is CASSVVGGTDTQYF. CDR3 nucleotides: TGTGCCAGCAGCGTAGTAGGGGGCACAGATACGCAGTATTTT.

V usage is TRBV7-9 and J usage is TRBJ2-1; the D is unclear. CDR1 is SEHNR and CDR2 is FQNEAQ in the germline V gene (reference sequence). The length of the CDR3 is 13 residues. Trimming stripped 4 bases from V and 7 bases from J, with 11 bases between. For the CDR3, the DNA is TGTGCCAGCAGCTCGACCGGAGAGAATGAGCAGTTCTTC. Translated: CASSSTGENEQFF.

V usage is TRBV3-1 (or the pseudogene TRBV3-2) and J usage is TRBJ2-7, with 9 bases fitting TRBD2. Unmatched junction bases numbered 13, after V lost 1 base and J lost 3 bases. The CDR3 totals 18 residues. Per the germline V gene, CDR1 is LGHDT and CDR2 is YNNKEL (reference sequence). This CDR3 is CASSQGAASGERNYEQYF. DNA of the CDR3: TGTGCCAGCAGCCAAGGGGCGGCTAGCGGGGAACGAAACTACGAGCAGTACTTC.

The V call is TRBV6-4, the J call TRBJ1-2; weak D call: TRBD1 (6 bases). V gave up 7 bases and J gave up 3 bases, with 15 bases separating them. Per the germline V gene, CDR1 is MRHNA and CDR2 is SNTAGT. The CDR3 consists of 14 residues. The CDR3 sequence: CASIRQALYYGYTF. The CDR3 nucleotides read TGTGCCAGCATTCGACAGGCCCTCTACTATGGCTACACCTTC.

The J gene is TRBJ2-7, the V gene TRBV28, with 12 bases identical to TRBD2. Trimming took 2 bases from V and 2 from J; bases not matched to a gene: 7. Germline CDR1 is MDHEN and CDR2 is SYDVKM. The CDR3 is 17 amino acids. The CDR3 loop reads CASSLRRGLAGPYEQYF. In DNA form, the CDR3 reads TGTGCCAGCAGTTTACGTAGGGGACTAGCGGGTCCCTACGAGCAGTACTTC.

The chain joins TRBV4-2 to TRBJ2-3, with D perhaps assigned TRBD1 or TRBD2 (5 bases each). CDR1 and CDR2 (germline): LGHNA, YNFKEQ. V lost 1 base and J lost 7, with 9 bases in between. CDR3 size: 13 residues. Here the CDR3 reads CASSQGDVNTQYF. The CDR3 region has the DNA TGTGCCAGCAGCCAAGGGGACGTGAATACGCAGTATTTT.

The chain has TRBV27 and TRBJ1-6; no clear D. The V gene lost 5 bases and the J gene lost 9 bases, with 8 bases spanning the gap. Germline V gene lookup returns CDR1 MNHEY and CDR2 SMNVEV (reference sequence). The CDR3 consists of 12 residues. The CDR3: CASSAVGSPLHF. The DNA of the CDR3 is TGTGCCAGCAGTGCAGTGGGTTCACCCCTCCACTTT.